These T cell receptor beta chains were read from a single sample in a study of blood T cells in healthy people across ages. From the 5' RACE reads, TCRdb called clonotypes with MiXCR, one entry per CDR3 protein. Among 540,000 or so distinct CDR3 sequences, 25% to 30% were seen once, and the ten largest hold approximately 17%. The sample taken for sequencing was blood. The receptors originated from a woman aged 65 to 85 in good health. The CDR3 runs from the conserved cysteine through the conserved F or W. A D gene is named only where the DNA matches it firmly. Clone size, where shown, is once, few, many, or a class for clones that have expanded.

size	J	D	V	CDR3	DNA
-	TRBJ2-7	-	TRBV9	CASSPPGFHHEQYF	TGTGCCAGCAGCCCTCCAGGGTTCCACCACGAGCAGTACTTC
-	TRBJ2-5	-	TRBV12-3/TRBV12-4	CASSLGVNDQTQYF	TGTGCCAGCAGTTTAGGAGTAAATGACCAGACCCAGTACTTC
few	TRBJ2-7	-	TRBV6-1	CASSEQQGKQYF	TGTGCCAGCAGTGAGCAACAGGGTAAGCAGTACTTC
-	TRBJ2-2	-	TRBV6-1	CASSGLGFGELFF	TGTGCCAGCAGCGGTCTGGGATTCGGGGAGCTGTTTTTT
-	TRBJ2-2	-	TRBV9	CASSVGRVKNTGELFF	TGTGCCAGCAGCGTAGGGCGGGTTAAGAACACCGGGGAGCTGTTTTTT
-	TRBJ2-7	-	TRBV4-3	CASSQDAGGLAHEQYF	TGCGCCAGCAGCCAAGATGCCGGCGGTTTGGCCCACGAGCAGTACTTC
-	TRBJ2-3	TRBD2	TRBV20-1	CSARAHIAGDTDTQYF	TGCAGTGCTAGGGCCCATATAGCGGGGGACACAGATACGCAGTATTTT
few	TRBJ1-1	-	TRBV4-2	CASTSSRDENTEAFF	TGTGCCAGCACTTCTTCCAGGGATGAGAACACTGAAGCTTTCTTT
few	TRBJ2-1	TRBD1	TRBV15	CATSTRTGAYNEQFF	TGTGCCACCAGCACCAGGACAGGGGCCTACAATGAGCAGTTCTTC
few	TRBJ2-2	-	TRBV20-1	CSALDRIPGELFF	TGCAGTGCCCTTGACAGAATCCCCGGGGAGCTGTTTTTT
-	TRBJ2-3	TRBD2	TRBV24-1	CATSAAGGTDTQYF	TGTGCCACCAGTGCAGCGGGGGGCACAGATACGCAGTATTTT
few	TRBJ1-4	-	TRBV20-1	CSARDAQGGGGEKLFF	TGCAGTGCTAGAGATGCGCAGGGAGGAGGTGGTGAAAAACTGTTTTTT
few	TRBJ1-3	TRBD1	TRBV20-1	CSAATGVGNTIYF	TGCAGTGCTGCCACAGGGGTCGGAAACACCATATATTTT
-	TRBJ2-1	-	TRBV7-2	CASSLRGLPYNEQSF	TGTGCCAGCAGCTTAAGAGGACTTCCCTACAATGAGCAGTCCTTC
-	TRBJ2-7	-	TRBV20-1	CSASSGLVNEQYF	TGCAGTGCTAGTTCCGGACTGGTGAACGAGCAGTACTTC
-	TRBJ2-4	-	TRBV7-2	CASKGGPGDQNIQYF	TGTGCCAGCAAGGGCGGACCAGGGGATCAAAACATTCAGTACTTC
-	TRBJ2-5	-	TRBV5-1	CASRTGTGETQYF	TGCGCCAGCAGGACGGGAACGGGAGAGACCCAGTACTTC
-	TRBJ1-6	-	TRBV12-3/TRBV12-4	CASSLEGSESPLHF	TGTGCCAGCAGTCTTGAGGGTAGTGAATCACCCCTCCACTTT
few	TRBJ2-1	-	TRBV7-2	CASSSKPRGAGSYNEQFF	TGTGCCAGCAGCTCCAAACCCCGGGGGGCCGGATCCTACAATGAGCAGTTCTTC
-	TRBJ2-7	TRBD1	TRBV7-9	CASSLRGQGAYEQYF	TGTGCCAGCAGTCTTCGGGGACAGGGGGCCTACGAGCAGTACTTC
few	TRBJ2-5	TRBD2	TRBV5-1	CASTQPGGQETQYF	TGCGCCAGCACCCAACCGGGGGGCCAAGAGACCCAGTACTTC
few	TRBJ2-3	-	TRBV6-4	CASSLGGGGTDTQYF	TGTGCCAGCAGCCTCGGAGGGGGGGGGACAGATACGCAGTATTTT
few	TRBJ1-3	-	TRBV7-9	CASSTLRGVNTIYF	TGTGCCAGCAGCACCCTCCGGGGGGTCAACACCATATATTTT
-	TRBJ2-7	-	TRBV30	CAWSGRTVFEQYF	TGTGCCTGGAGTGGTAGGACAGTGTTCGAGCAGTACTTC
-	TRBJ2-5	TRBD2	TRBV7-2	CASSLRLAGGWTQYF	TGTGCCAGCAGCTTAAGACTAGCGGGGGGGTGGACCCAGTACTTC
few	TRBJ2-5	TRBD2	TRBV4-1	CASSQDFSGGAETQYF	TGCGCCAGCAGCCAAGATTTTAGCGGGGGGGCGGAGACCCAGTACTTC
-	TRBJ2-1	-	TRBV7-2	CASSLAGVNNGQFF	TGTGCCAGCAGCTTAGCGGGGGTTAACAATGGGCAGTTCTTC
-	TRBJ1-4	-	TRBV6-2/TRBV6-3	CASRTEKLFF	TGTGCCAGCCGGACGGAAAAACTGTTTTTT
-	TRBJ1-5	-	TRBV20-1	CSASRDGSFNQPQHF	TGCAGTGCTAGCCGGGACGGATCCTTCAATCAGCCCCAGCATTTT
-	TRBJ2-7	-	TRBV7-7	CASSLGSSNYEQYF	TGTGCCAGCAGCTTAGGATCTTCAAACTACGAGCAGTACTTC
-	TRBJ1-1	-	TRBV4-3	CASSPRGQLDAEAFF	TGCGCCAGCAGCCCCCGCGGACAGCTGGACGCTGAAGCTTTCTTT
-	TRBJ1-2	-	TRBV28	CASSRANYGYTF	TGTGCCAGCAGTAGGGCTAACTATGGCTACACCTTC
-	TRBJ2-5	-	TRBV20-1	CSADRIGQQQETQYF	TGCAGTGCCGATCGAATAGGACAGCAACAAGAGACCCAGTACTTC
-	TRBJ2-5	TRBD2	TRBV20-1	CSPSGAGGRETQYF	TGCAGTCCCTCAGGAGCGGGGGGGCGCGAGACCCAGTACTTC
-	TRBJ2-3	TRBD1	TRBV6-5	CAGKQTGRGDTQYF	TGTGCCGGCAAGCAGACAGGGAGAGGAGATACGCAGTATTTT
-	TRBJ2-1	TRBD2	TRBV24-1	CATSDPGTRGQNEQFF	TGTGCCACCAGTGACCCCGGGACTAGAGGACAGAATGAGCAGTTCTTC